The 5 T cell receptor beta chains below all came from one sample that was sequenced in a study of T cell responses to AZD1222 COVID-19 vaccine. Generated by immunoSEQ multiplex PCR, the TCRdb table keeps only in-frame clones and is missing some. The sample lists about 140,000 clones, about 92% occurring once. The material sequenced was peripheral blood, taken after recovery from COVID-19. Receptor source: an adult who had recovered from COVID-19.

J is TRBJ1-1 and V is TRBV27, with TRBD1 as a possible D gene (5 bases). Germline-derived CDR1 and CDR2 are MNHEY and SMNVEV (reference sequence). The CDR3 runs 11 residues. Trimming removed 6 bases at V and 5 bases at J, with 7 bases between. CDR3: CASRAGTEAFF. CDR3 DNA: TGTGCCAGCAGAGCAGGGACTGAAGCTTTCTTT.

V usage is TRBV10-3 and J usage is TRBJ1-2, with 9 bases that match TRBD1. The V and J ends lost 8 bases and 7 bases, in that order; junction bases with no gene match: 14. The CDR3 totals 15 residues. Germline V gene lookup returns CDR1 ENHRY and CDR2 SYGVKD. CDR3 region: CAILGQGGSLGGYTF. The CDR3 DNA is TGTGCCATCTTGGGACAGGGAGGCTCCCTAGGTGGCTACACCTTC.

This chain links TRBV18 with TRBJ1-2; no clear D gene. V lost 6 bases to trimming and J lost 0 bases, with 14 bases between them. The germline V gene encodes CDR1 KGHSH and CDR2 LQKENI. The CDR3 consists of 15 residues. CDR3 sequence: CASSLIDSTNYGYTF. The CDR3 coding sequence is TGTGCCAGCTCTTTAATAGACTCTACTAACTATGGCTACACCTTC.

This chain joins TRBV2 and TRBJ1-5; 7 bases fit TRBD1. The J segment lost 11 bases and the V segment lost 5 bases, leaving 12 bases of the junction unmatched. Germline CDR1 reads SNHLY; CDR2 reads FYNNEI. The CDR3 is made up of 14 amino acids. The CDR3 sequence is CASSWDSGLGAQHF. DNA for the CDR3: TGTGCCAGCAGTTGGGACAGTGGCCTGGGGGCCCAGCATTTT.

The chain joins TRBV19 to TRBJ2-7, with D unclear. The CDR3 loop spans 15 amino acids. Germline values: CDR1 LNHDA, CDR2 SQIVND (reference sequence). The V end lost 7 bases, the J end lost 0 bases, and 16 bases lay between the germline ends. In DNA, the CDR3 is TGTGCCAGTACAATGGGCGCCGCCAGCTCCTACGAGCAGTACTTC. It is translated as CASTMGAASSYEQYF.